This T cell receptor (beta chain) comes out of a study of blood T cell repertoires in COVID-19. TCRdb keeps only in-frame clones here, not all; method: immunoSEQ multiplex PCR. The repertoire holds under 250,000 clones, with roughly 89% as singletons. Enrolled through a virtual design, the participants were between 18 and 89 years of age and came from 24 US areas. With 3 bases clipped from V and 7 bases from J, the junction kept 4 bases outside the gene matches. The germline V gene has CDR1 SGHDT and CDR2 YYEEEE. The CDR3 spans 14 residues. This chain uses TRBV5-6 with TRBJ1-4; 9 bases align to TRBD1. Sequencing was performed on PBMCs or T cells enriched from blood (not recorded which). This TCR was recovered from a woman aged 30 to 39 with acute COVID-19. CDR3 DNA: TGTGCCAGCAGCTCCGGGACAGGGATTGAAAAACTGTTTTTT. Amino acids: CASSSGTGIEKLFF.